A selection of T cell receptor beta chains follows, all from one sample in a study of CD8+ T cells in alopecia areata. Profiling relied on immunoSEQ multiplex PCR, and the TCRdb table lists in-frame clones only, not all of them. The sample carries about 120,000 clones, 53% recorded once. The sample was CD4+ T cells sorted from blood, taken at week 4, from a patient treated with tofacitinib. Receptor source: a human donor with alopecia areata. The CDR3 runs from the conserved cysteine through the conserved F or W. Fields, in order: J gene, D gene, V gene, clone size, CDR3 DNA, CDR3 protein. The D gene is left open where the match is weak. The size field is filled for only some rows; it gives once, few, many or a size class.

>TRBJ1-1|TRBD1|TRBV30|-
TGTGCCTGGAACGGACAGGGCTACACTGAAGCTTTCTTT
CAWNGQGYTEAFF
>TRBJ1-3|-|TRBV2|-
TGTGCCAGCAGTGAAGCGGGCAGTTACTCTGGAAACACCATATATTTT
CASSEAGSYSGNTIYF
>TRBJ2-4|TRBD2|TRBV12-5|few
TGTGCTAGTGTGTGCGGGGGGCGGAAGATCCCACCCTTTATCGCCAAAAACATTCAGTACTTC
CASVCGGRKIPPFIAKNIQYF
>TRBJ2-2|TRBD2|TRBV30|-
TGTGCCTGGACTCCCGGGTCAGCGGGGACCGGGGAGCTGTTTTTT
CAWTPGSAGTGELFF
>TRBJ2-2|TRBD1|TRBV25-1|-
TGTGCCACCGCAGGACAGGGGGCTACCGGGGAGCTGTTTTTT
CATAGQGATGELFF
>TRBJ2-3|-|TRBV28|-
TGTGCCAGCAGCCCAGGGAGCCCAGATACGCAGTATTTT
CASSPGSPDTQYF
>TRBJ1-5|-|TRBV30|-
TGTGCCTGGAGTATCAATGGCAATCAGCCCCAGCATTTT
CAWSINGNQPQHF
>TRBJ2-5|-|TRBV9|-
TGTGCCAGCAGCGTAGGGCAATCAGAGACCCAGTACTTC
CASSVGQSETQYF
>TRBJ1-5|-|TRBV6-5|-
TGTGCCACCCGAATTTTCGGGACAAGCAATCAGCCCCAGCATTTT
CATRIFGTSNQPQHF
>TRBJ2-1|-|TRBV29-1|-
TGCAGCGTTGAAGGCAAACAGGGCAGCGGGTACAATGAGCAGTTCTTC
CSVEGKQGSGYNEQFF
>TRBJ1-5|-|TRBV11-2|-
TGTGCCATCCCCCCGAGGCGCCACAACTTTTATAGCAATCAGCCCCAGCATTTT
CAIPPRRHNFYSNQPQHF
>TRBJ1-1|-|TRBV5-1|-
TGCGCCAGCAGCTTGGGTGGGACGGTGAACACTGAAGCTTTCTTT
CASSLGGTVNTEAFF
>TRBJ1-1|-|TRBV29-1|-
TGCAGCTACTCGGTGGTGAACACTGAAGCTTTCTTT
CSYSVVNTEAFF
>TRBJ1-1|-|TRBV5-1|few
TGCGCCAGCAGCTTGGAACAGTTCATGAACACTGAAGCTTTCTTT
CASSLEQFMNTEAFF
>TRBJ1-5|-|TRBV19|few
TGTGCCAGTAGTATGCCAGGGCATAGCAATCAGCCCCAGCATTTT
CASSMPGHSNQPQHF
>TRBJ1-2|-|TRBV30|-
TGTGCCTGCTTTGGACGGAACTATGGCTACACCTTC
CACFGRNYGYTF
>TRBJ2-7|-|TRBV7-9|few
TGTGCCAGCAGCCCCTTAGGGTCCCCCTACGAGCAGTACTTC
CASSPLGSPYEQYF
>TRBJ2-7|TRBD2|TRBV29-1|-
TGCAGCGCCCGGACTAGCGGGAGAACCTACGAGCAGTACTTC
CSARTSGRTYEQYF
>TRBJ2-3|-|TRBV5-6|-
TGTGCCAGCAGCTCCTTAGCGGTGAGCACAGATACGCAGTATTTT
CASSSLAVSTDTQYF
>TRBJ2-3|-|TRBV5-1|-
TGCGCCAGCAGCTTGGCGGCGAACCGATATTTT
CASSLAANRYF
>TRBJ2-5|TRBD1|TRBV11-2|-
TGTGCCAGCAGCTCCCGACAGGGGCATGAGACCCAGTACTTC
CASSSRQGHETQYF
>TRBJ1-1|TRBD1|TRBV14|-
TGTGCCAGCAGCCGACAGGGGTACACTGAAGCTTTCTTT
CASSRQGYTEAFF
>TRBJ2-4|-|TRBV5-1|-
TGCGCCAGCAGCTTGGCGGGAGCGGCCAAAAACATTCAGTACTTC
CASSLAGAAKNIQYF
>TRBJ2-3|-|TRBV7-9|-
TGTGCCAGCAGCTTAAGGGCCATCGGACACAACACAGATACGCAGTATTTT
CASSLRAIGHNTDTQYF
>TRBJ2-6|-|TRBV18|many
TGTGCCAGCTCACCACCCCAAAGCTCTGGGGCCAACGTCCTGACTTTC
CASSPPQSSGANVLTF
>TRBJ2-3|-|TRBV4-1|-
TGCGCCAGCAGCCAAATGATGGGTACGCAGTATTTT
CASSQMMGTQYF
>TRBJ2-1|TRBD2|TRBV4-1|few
TGCGCCAGCAGCCAGTATGATCAAATAGCGGGGATACACAATGAGCAGTTCTTC
CASSQYDQIAGIHNEQFF
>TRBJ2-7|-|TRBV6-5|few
TGTGCCAGCAAAACCCCTTTCTACGAGCAGTACTTC
CASKTPFYEQYF
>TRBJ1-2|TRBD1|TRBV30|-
TGTGCCTGGAGCCCAGGGACAGCCTATGGCTACACCTTC
CAWSPGTAYGYTF
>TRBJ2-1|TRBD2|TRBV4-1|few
TGCGCCAGCAGCCAGACTAGCGGGGGGCTCTCCCTCTACAATGAGCAGTTCTTC
CASSQTSGGLSLYNEQFF
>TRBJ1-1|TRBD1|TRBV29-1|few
TGCAGCGTGGGACAGAATGAAGCTTTCTTT
CSVGQNEAFF
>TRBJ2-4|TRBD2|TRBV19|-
TGTGCCAGTAGTGGTACCGGGACTAGGTACATTCAGTACTTC
CASSGTGTRYIQYF
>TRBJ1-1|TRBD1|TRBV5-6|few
TGTGCCAGCAGAACGACAGGGGGCGTGACTGAAGCTTTCTTT
CASRTTGGVTEAFF
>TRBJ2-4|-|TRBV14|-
TGTGCCAGCAGCCAAGATCTAGCCAAAAACATTCAGTACTTC
CASSQDLAKNIQYF
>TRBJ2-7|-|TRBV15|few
TGTGCCACACCCCAAGGGTGGTGCGAGCAGTACTTC
CATPQGWCEQYF
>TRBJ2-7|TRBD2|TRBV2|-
TGTGCCAGCGGACGGGAGGTAGCGGGCCCCAGCGAGCAGTACTTC
CASGREVAGPSEQYF
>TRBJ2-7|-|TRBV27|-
TGTGCCAGCAGTTTAATGACTAGTCCGAGCGAGCAGTACTTC
CASSLMTSPSEQYF
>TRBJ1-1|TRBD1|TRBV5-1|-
TGCGCCAGCAGCTCCGGACAGGGGGTCAACACTGAAGCTTTCTTT
CASSSGQGVNTEAFF
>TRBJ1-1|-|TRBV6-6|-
TGTGCCAGCAGTACTGAAGCTTTCTTT
CASSTEAFF
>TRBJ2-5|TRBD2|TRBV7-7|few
TGTGCTAGCAGCTTAGGACTAGCGGAGCAAGAGACCCAGTACTTC
CASSLGLAEQETQYF
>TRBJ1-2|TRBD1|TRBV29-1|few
TGCAGCGGCGGGGACAGGGAAGGCTACACCTTC
CSGGDREGYTF
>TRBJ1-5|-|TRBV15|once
TGTGCCACCAGCAGACCGGGGGGTAATCAGCCCCAGCATTTT
CATSRPGGNQPQHF
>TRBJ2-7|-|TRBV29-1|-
TGCAGCGTGGTGGACAGCCTCACGTACGAGCAGTACTTC
CSVVDSLTYEQYF
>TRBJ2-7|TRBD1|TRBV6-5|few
TGTGCCAGCAGTTCCGGGACAGGGGTCTACGAGCAGTACTTC
CASSSGTGVYEQYF
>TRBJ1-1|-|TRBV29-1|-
TGCAGCGTTACATTGGGGGCACTGAACACTGAAGCTTTCTTT
CSVTLGALNTEAFF
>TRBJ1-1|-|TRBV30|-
TGTGCCTGGAGTCAACGTCCGGAGGTTCCGGCTTTCTTT
CAWSQRPEVPAFF
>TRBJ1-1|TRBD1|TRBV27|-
TGTGCCAGCAGACCTGAGGACAGGGAGAACACTGAAGCTTTCTTT
CASRPEDRENTEAFF
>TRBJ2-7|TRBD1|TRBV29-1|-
TGCAGCGTTAAGGGACAGGGTAGGCACGAGCAGTACTTC
CSVKGQGRHEQYF
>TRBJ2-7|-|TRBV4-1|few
TGCGCCAGCAGCCAGAACTACGCCCTCTCCTACGAGCAGTACTTC
CASSQNYALSYEQYF
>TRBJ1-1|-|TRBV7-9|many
TGTGCCAGCAGCTTCCTCGACGGACTTGGCGCTGAAGCTTTCTTT
CASSFLDGLGAEAFF
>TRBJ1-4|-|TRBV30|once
TGTGCCTGGAGTCCAGGGATCCCGGGGGAAAAACTGTTTTTT
CAWSPGIPGEKLFF
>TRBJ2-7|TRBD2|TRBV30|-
TGTGCCTGGAGTCCCACTAGCGGGGGGACCTACGAGCAGTACTTC
CAWSPTSGGTYEQYF
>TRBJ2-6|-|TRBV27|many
TGTGCCAGCAGTTCGCCCCTCTCTGGGGCCAACGTCCTGACTTTC
CASSSPLSGANVLTF